These T cell receptor beta chains were read from a single sample in a study of Ad26.COV2.S vaccination and SARS-CoV-2 variants. Profiled with immunoSEQ multiplex PCR; TCRdb holds only in-frame clones, not every one. The data contain roughly 400,000 clones, roughly 87% of them singletons. The sample was peripheral blood, taken in a trial of Ad26.COV2.S vaccine versus placebo. These receptors originate from a person between 18 and 60 years old who received the Ad26.COV2.S COVID-19 vaccine or a placebo. Each CDR3 is given with its conserved first and last residue. D genes are given only for firm matches. A clone size is listed for some rows: how often the clone was seen (once, few, many), or a class if it is expanded.

j_gene,d_gene,abundance,v_gene,CDR3aa,CDR3nt
TRBJ2-7,-,-,TRBV7-6,CASSLDSDPSYEQYF,TGTGCCAGCAGCTTAGATTCCGATCCCTCCTACGAGCAGTACTTC
TRBJ2-7,TRBD2,-,TRBV11-1,CASSLRLAGLSYEQYF,TGTGCCAGCAGCCTCCGACTAGCGGGCCTCTCCTACGAGCAGTACTTC
TRBJ2-5,-,once,TRBV4-1,CASSHTLQGQETQYF,TGCGCCAGCAGCCACACCCTCCAGGGGCAAGAGACCCAGTACTTC
TRBJ2-1,-,-,TRBV3-1/TRBV3-2,CASSHLAEEQFF,TGTGCCAGCAGCCACTTAGCGGAAGAGCAGTTCTTC
TRBJ1-4,TRBD1,-,TRBV19,CASSRHRGEDEKLFF,TGTGCCAGTAGTCGGCACAGGGGAGAGGATGAAAAACTGTTTTTT
TRBJ1-5,-,-,TRBV10-3,CAISTEWDQPQHF,TGTGCCATCAGTACAGAGTGGGATCAGCCCCAGCATTTT
TRBJ2-7,-,-,TRBV12-3/TRBV12-4,CASSPTPYEQYF,TGTGCCAGCAGTCCCACCCCCTACGAGCAGTACTTC
TRBJ2-1,TRBD2,-,TRBV3-1/TRBV3-2,CASSQTGSGRDNEQFF,TGTGCCAGCAGCCAGACGGGTAGCGGGAGGGACAATGAGCAGTTCTTC
TRBJ1-2,-,-,TRBV28,CASRAYRSGYTF,TGTGCCAGCAGAGCCTACAGGTCCGGCTACACCTTC
TRBJ2-1,-,once,TRBV2,CASSQGPGRSYNEQFF,TGTGCCAGCAGCCAGGGGCCTGGCAGGAGCTACAATGAGCAGTTCTTC
TRBJ2-1,TRBD2,few,TRBV7-9,CASSLQTSGPREQFF,TGTGCCAGCAGCTTACAGACTAGCGGGCCCAGAGAGCAGTTCTTC
TRBJ1-2,-,-,TRBV2,CASSEAEVPRGYTF,TGTGCCAGCAGTGAAGCTGAGGTGCCGCGAGGCTACACCTTC
TRBJ1-1,-,-,TRBV9,CASSVGGTNTEAFF,TGTGCCAGCAGCGTAGGGGGGACGAACACTGAAGCTTTCTTT
TRBJ1-1,-,-,TRBV6-5,CASSYVSVNTEAFF,TGTGCCAGCAGTTATGTCTCAGTGAACACTGAAGCTTTCTTT
TRBJ1-1,-,-,TRBV28,CASSLLRNEAFF,TGTGCCAGCAGTTTATTAAGGAATGAAGCTTTCTTT
TRBJ2-7,-,-,TRBV27,CASSLSSAYEQYF,TGTGCCAGCAGTTTATCTTCGGCCTACGAGCAGTACTTC
TRBJ1-5,-,-,TRBV5-4,CASSPGGNQPQHF,TGTGCCAGCAGCCCCGGGGGCAATCAGCCCCAGCATTTT
TRBJ2-7,TRBD1,-,TRBV5-6,CASSPENRGQEQYF,TGTGCCAGCAGCCCAGAAAACAGGGGGCAGGAGCAGTACTTC
TRBJ1-6,-,-,TRBV7-2,CASSLGGYNSPLHF,TGTGCCAGCAGCTTAGGAGGTTATAATTCACCCCTCCACTTT
TRBJ1-6,TRBD1,-,TRBV3-1/TRBV3-2,CASSRQGVDSPLHF,TGTGCCAGCAGCCGACAGGGGGTGGATTCACCCCTCCACTTT
TRBJ2-1,TRBD2,-,TRBV5-8,CASSRTSGSNEQFF,TGTGCCAGCAGCCGGACTAGCGGGAGCAATGAGCAGTTCTTC
TRBJ2-5,-,once,TRBV4-3,CASSQDRGPTVQYF,TGCGCCAGCAGCCAAGATAGGGGACCAACAGTACAGTACTTC
TRBJ2-3,TRBD2,once,TRBV19,CASSIALTSGRGDTQYF,TGTGCCAGTAGTATAGCCCTGACTAGCGGTCGTGGGGATACGCAGTATTTT
TRBJ2-1,-,-,TRBV7-3,CASSLLVSGRDNEQFF,TGTGCCAGCAGCTTATTGGTCAGCGGGCGGGACAATGAGCAGTTCTTC
TRBJ2-3,TRBD2,-,TRBV11-2,CASSAGLADTQYF,TGTGCCAGCAGCGCTGGACTAGCGGATACGCAGTATTTT
TRBJ2-1,TRBD1,-,TRBV24-1,CATSDPDREIDEQFF,TGTGCCACCAGTGATCCTGACAGGGAGATAGATGAGCAGTTCTTC
TRBJ2-1,TRBD1,-,TRBV4-2,CASSQDSGTGGDEQFF,TGTGCCAGCAGCCAAGATTCGGGGACAGGGGGGGATGAGCAGTTCTTC
TRBJ2-6,-,-,TRBV5-1,CASGVVTGANVLTF,TGCGCCAGCGGGGTTGTAACTGGGGCCAACGTCCTGACTTTC
TRBJ1-1,-,-,TRBV19,CASSIGFNTEAFF,TGTGCCAGTAGTATTGGGTTCAACACTGAAGCTTTCTTT
TRBJ2-1,TRBD2,few,TRBV19,CASSTGLARNEQFF,TGTGCCAGTAGTACCGGACTAGCTCGCAATGAGCAGTTCTTC
TRBJ2-7,TRBD1,once,TRBV28,CASRGQGHEQYF,TGTGCCAGCAGGGGACAGGGCCACGAGCAGTACTTC
TRBJ2-7,TRBD2,-,TRBV11-2,CASSTSGGDSNYEQYF,TGTGCCAGCAGCACGTCGGGGGGGGACTCGAACTACGAGCAGTACTTC
TRBJ2-5,-,-,TRBV21-1,CASNKEGAREDLQETQYF,TGTGCCAGCAATAAAGAGGGCGCGCGGGAGGACTTACAAGAGACCCAGTACTTC
TRBJ1-5,-,-,TRBV2,CASTADRAGSNQPQHF,TGTGCCAGCACGGCGGACCGCGCAGGGAGCAATCAGCCCCAGCATTTT
TRBJ2-5,TRBD2,-,TRBV12-3/TRBV12-4,CASSLRGETQYF,TGTGCCAGCAGTTTGCGGGGGGAGACCCAGTACTTC
TRBJ2-7,TRBD2,-,TRBV7-2,CASSSTGTSGSEQYF,TGTGCCAGCAGCTCGACAGGGACTAGCGGGAGCGAGCAGTACTTC
TRBJ1-1,-,-,TRBV7-2,CASSLLGSNTEAFF,TGTGCCAGCAGCTTATTAGGGAGTAACACTGAAGCTTTCTTT
TRBJ2-3,-,-,TRBV24-1,CATSDLKVGARTDTQYF,TGTGCCACCAGTGATTTAAAGGTGGGAGCCCGCACAGATACGCAGTATTTT
TRBJ2-7,-,-,TRBV7-6,CASSLSEPYEQYF,TGTGCCAGCAGCTTATCCGAGCCCTACGAGCAGTACTTC
TRBJ2-5,-,-,TRBV9,CASSPPGGAETQYF,TGTGCCAGCAGCCCACCTGGAGGTGCGGAGACCCAGTACTTC
TRBJ1-5,TRBD1,few,TRBV29-1,CSAGQGNQPQHF,TGCAGCGCCGGACAGGGGAACCAGCCCCAGCATTTT
TRBJ2-7,-,-,TRBV4-3,CASSPTTDGTYEQYF,TGCGCCAGCAGCCCTACCACGGACGGGACCTACGAGCAGTACTTC
TRBJ1-1,-,-,TRBV7-3,CASSLIGTPSGTEAFF,TGTGCCAGCAGCTTAATCGGGACACCGTCTGGCACTGAAGCTTTCTTT
TRBJ2-3,-,-,TRBV19,CASSYRANTQYF,TGTGCCAGTTCCTACCGAGCAAATACGCAGTATTTT
TRBJ1-4,TRBD1,-,TRBV7-2,CASSRDRGEEKLFF,TGTGCCAGCAGCCGGGACAGGGGTGAAGAAAAACTGTTTTTT
TRBJ2-1,TRBD2,-,TRBV29-1,CSVLVGLAGGGGEQFF,TGCAGCGTCTTGGTTGGGCTAGCGGGAGGAGGTGGTGAGCAGTTCTTC
TRBJ2-4,-,-,TRBV28,CASSPQAEAKNIQYF,TGTGCCAGCAGTCCCCAGGCGGAAGCCAAAAACATTCAGTACTTC
TRBJ2-5,-,-,TRBV7-2,CASSLGRGQETQYF,TGTGCCAGCAGCTTAGGCAGGGGCCAAGAGACCCAGTACTTC
TRBJ2-1,TRBD2,-,TRBV10-3,CAIRGIAGGGEQFF,TGTGCCATCAGGGGAATAGCGGGAGGCGGGGAGCAGTTCTTC
TRBJ2-5,-,-,TRBV5-1,CASSLGAGGRETQYF,TGCGCCAGCAGCTTGGGGGCTGGGGGCCGGGAGACCCAGTACTTC